This TCR beta chain was found in a study of CD8 T cells in ankylosing spondylitis. This clonotype was found a few times. Its target is not known. Study-level results: Blood of patients with ankylosing spondylitis appeared to be characterized by a TCR beta motif of eight highly homologous variants. Some motif variants were previously reported in reactive arthritis synovial fluid and blood.

Quantitative 5'-RACE with molecular barcodes produced the TCR beta libraries. TCRdb processed the 5' RACE reads anew with MiXCR; each CDR3 protein has one entry. The sample lists about 280,000 distinct CDR3 sequences, 15% to 20% occurring once. Sample: blood, either unsorted or a sorted T cell fraction (not recorded which). The receptor was derived from a male donor with ankylosing spondylitis or in good health (not recorded which).

The CDR3 DNA reads TGTGCCAGCAGGACCGGGACTAACATTCAGTACTTC. Residues: CASRTGTNIQYF. The chain is built from TRBV12-3 or TRBV12-4 and TRBJ2-4; TRBD2 is a possible D gene (6 bases). V lost 6 bases to trimming and J lost 7 bases, with 10 bases between them. This CDR3 region has 12 residues.